A single sample gave rise to the 24 T cell receptor beta chains below, sequenced in a study of T cell changes during pregnancy in multiple sclerosis. TCRdb keeps only in-frame clones here, not all; method: immunoSEQ multiplex PCR. Of approximately 100,000 clones in the sample, roughly 92% are singletons; the top ten hold roughly 3.5%. The material sequenced was peripheral blood, taken after pregnancy. Source of these receptors: a female donor with multiple sclerosis, enrolled in a pregnancy study.

The chain carries TRBV9 and TRBJ2-3; 7 bases map to TRBD2. Per germline, CDR1 SGDLS and CDR2 YYNGEE. The CDR3 is 16 residues long. Germline trimming cut 4 bases from V and 0 bases from J; bases unmatched to any gene: 8. The CDR3 coding sequence is TGTGCCAGCAGCCCGCGTTTGGGGGGGAGCACAGATACGCAGTATTTT. The encoded protein is CASSPRLGGSTDTQYF.

The chain combines TRBV25-1 with TRBJ1-1; weak D call: TRBD1 (6 bases). V dropped 4 bases and J dropped 0 bases, with 15 bases sitting between them. Germline V gene lookup returns CDR1 MGHDK and CDR2 SYGVNS. The CDR3 contains 16 residues. CDR3 sequence reads: CASSAGDTNLNTEAFF. Here the CDR3 DNA reads TGTGCCAGCAGTGCTGGGGACACCAATCTGAACACTGAAGCTTTCTTT.

This chain links TRBV5-6 with TRBJ2-3; 9 bases match TRBD1. The CDR3 loop spans 15 amino acids. V shed 4 bases, J shed 3 bases, and the junction held 6 bases outside the gene matches. Germline assignment: CDR1 SGHDT and CDR2 YYEEEE. CDR3 nucleotides: TGTGCCAGCAGCCTATTACAGGGGGCAACAGATACGCAGTATTTT. Translation: CASSLLQGATDTQYF.

The chain joins TRBV5-1 to TRBJ2-7; 10 bases match TRBD2. The germline CDR1 and CDR2 sequences are SGHRS and YFSETQ. The length of the CDR3 is 15 residues. V shed 5 bases, J shed 2 bases, and the junction held 7 bases outside the gene matches. CDR3 protein: CASRELLAGTYEQYF. The CDR3 DNA is TGCGCCAGCAGGGAGCTACTAGCGGGGACCTACGAGCAGTACTTC.

V is TRBV7-9 and J is TRBJ2-7; D is uncertain. Trimming stripped 5 bases from V and 6 bases from J, with 11 bases between. The CDR3 covers 12 residues. Germline lookup yields CDR1 SEHNR and CDR2 FQNEAQ (reference sequence). CDR3 residues: CASSPTLREQYF. CDR3 DNA: TGTGCCAGCAGCCCGACATTGCGCGAGCAGTACTTC. The variable domain in full, completed from reference TRBV7-9 and TRBJ2-7, reads DTGVSQNPRHKITKRGQNVTFRCDPISEHNRLYWYRQTLGQGPEFLTYFQNEAQLEKSRLLSDRFSAERPKGSFSTLEIQRTEQGDSAMYLCASSPTLREQYFGPGTRLTVT.

The chain has TRBV27 and TRBJ2-3, with TRBD2 as a possible D gene (6 bases). Trimming left V 3 bases short and J 6 bases short, with 10 bases between. This CDR3 has 13 residues. Germline V gene sequence: CDR1 MNHEY, CDR2 SMNVEV (reference sequence). The CDR3 DNA is TGTGCCAGCAGTTTCACGGGGGTGGATACGCAGTATTTT. It codes for CASSFTGVDTQYF.

V gene TRBV6-4 combines with J gene TRBJ2-6; 8 bases agree with TRBD1. Germline V gene sequence: CDR1 MRHNA, CDR2 SNTAGT. The CDR3 has 16 residues. The V segment lost 3 bases and the J segment 0 bases; nucleotides outside the gene matches: 1. The CDR3 sequence: CASSETGGSGANVLTF. CDR3 DNA sequence: TGTGCCAGCAGTGAAACAGGGGGCTCTGGGGCCAACGTCCTGACTTTC.

The chain couples TRBV5-1 to TRBJ2-3; 9 bases map to TRBD1. Unmatched junction bases numbered 4, after V lost 0 bases and J lost 2 bases. The length of the CDR3 is 16 residues. Germline V gene sequence: CDR1 SGHRS, CDR2 YFSETQ. The CDR3, as DNA: TGCGCCAGCAGCTTGGATGGACAGGGGTACACAGATACGCAGTATTTT. This codes for CASSLDGQGYTDTQYF.

The chain combines TRBV19 with TRBJ1-1; D may be TRBD1 (6 bases). The V and J ends lost 1 base and 4 bases respectively, with 10 bases between them. The length of the CDR3 is 14 residues. Germline V gives CDR1 LNHDA, CDR2 SQIVND (reference sequence). CDR3 loop: CASSIVGGSTEAFF. DNA for the CDR3: TGTGCCAGTAGTATAGTAGGGGGAAGCACTGAAGCTTTCTTT. Drawing the rest from reference TRBV19 and TRBJ1-1, the complete variable domain is DGGITQSPKYLFRKEGQNVTLSCEQNLNHDAMYWYRQDPGQGLRLIYYSQIVNDFQKGDIAEGYSVSREKKESFPLTVTSAQKNPTAFYLCASSIVGGSTEAFFGQGTRLTVV.

This chain joins TRBV5-6 and TRBJ1-2, with D possibly matching TRBD1 (6 bases). The germline V and J ends were trimmed by 4 bases and 7 bases, with 14 bases remaining between them. The CDR3 has 13 amino acids. The germline V gene encodes CDR1 SGHDT and CDR2 YYEEEE. The CDR3: CASSPGQLFGYTF. The CDR3 coding sequence is TGTGCCAGCAGCCCAGGACAGTTGTTTGGCTACACCTTC.

In DNA form, the CDR3 reads TGTGCCAGCAGTTCCTCGGAGGTCTATGGCTACACCTTC. Protein sequence: CASSSSEVYGYTF. This chain links TRBV2 with TRBJ1-2; D uncertain. Germline values: CDR1 SNHLY, CDR2 FYNNEI. The V gene lost 5 bases and the J gene lost 4 bases, with 11 bases spanning the gap. This CDR3 contains 13 residues.

This chain joins TRBV4-1 and TRBJ1-5, with 7 bases identical to TRBD1. V gave up 4 bases and J gave up 5 bases; unmatched junction bases: 8. The germline gives CDR1 MGHRA, CDR2 YSYEKL. The CDR3 covers 15 residues. The CDR3 DNA reads as TGCGCCAGCAGCCGGCAGGGGGGACTCTATCAGCCCCAGCATTTT. Its translation: CASSRQGGLYQPQHF.

The chain uses TRBV5-4 and TRBJ1-3; D not resolved. Per germline, CDR1 SGHNT and CDR2 YYREEE (reference sequence). The CDR3 is made up of 15 amino acids. Trimming cost V 0 bases and J 4 bases, with 11 bases left between them. CDR3 amino acids: CASSLDRGSGNTIYF. DNA of the CDR3: TGTGCCAGCAGCTTGGATCGGGGTAGCGGAAACACCATATATTTT.

The V and J genes are TRBV6-5 and TRBJ2-1; D is uncertain. This CDR3 is 15 amino acids long. Germline lookup yields CDR1 MNHEY and CDR2 SVGAGI. V dropped 3 bases and J dropped 6 bases, with 15 bases sitting between them. The CDR3 protein is CASSYRGVNSNEQFF. In nucleotides, the CDR3 is TGTGCCAGCAGTTATCGAGGTGTCAATTCCAATGAGCAGTTCTTC.

This chain connects TRBV11-2 to TRBJ2-3; 7 bases are shared with TRBD1. The CDR3 runs to 17 residues. Germline V gene sequence: CDR1 SGHAT, CDR2 FQNNGV. V was pared by 5 bases and J by 2 bases, with 13 bases of the junction left unmatched. CDR3 nucleotide sequence: TGTGCCAGCAGCCCAAAGATAGGACAGGAGTACACAGATACGCAGTATTTT. As protein: CASSPKIGQEYTDTQYF.

The chain couples TRBV4-1 to TRBJ1-4; D remains unclear. Trimming took 4 bases from V and 2 from J, leaving 20 bases between them. CDR3 length: 18 amino acids. Germline V CDR1 and CDR2: MGHRA, YSYEKL. The CDR3 loop is CASSPTTKSKRTNEKLFF. The CDR3 coding sequence is TGCGCCAGCAGCCCGACGACGAAATCAAAGCGGACTAATGAAAAACTGTTTTTT.

This chain links TRBV4-1 with TRBJ2-5; no reliable D call. Germline V CDR1 and CDR2: MGHRA, YSYEKL. Deletions cut 2 bases from V and 1 base from J, with 5 bases between. CDR3 length: 13 residues. CDR3 residues: CASSQNSQETQYF. CDR3 coding DNA: TGCGCCAGCAGCCAAAACTCCCAAGAGACCCAGTACTTC.

This chain joins TRBV10-3 and TRBJ2-1; 9 bases are a match to TRBD2. This CDR3 has 13 residues. Per the germline V gene, CDR1 is ENHRY and CDR2 is SYGVKD. The V and J ends lost 10 bases and 5 bases, in that order; junction bases with no gene match: 6. The DNA for the CDR3 is TGTGCCACCGATAGCGGGGGAAACAATGAGCAGTTCTTC. Protein sequence: CATDSGGNNEQFF.

The chain couples TRBV5-6 to TRBJ1-2; 9 bases are a match to TRBD1. The CDR3 has 15 residues. After removal of 4 bases from V and 0 bases from J, the junction contained 4 bases not matched to a gene. Germline CDR1 SGHDT, CDR2 YYEEEE. The CDR3 region is CASSPGTGSNYGYTF. The CDR3 DNA reads as TGTGCCAGCAGCCCCGGGACAGGGTCTAACTATGGCTACACCTTC.

The chain joins TRBV4-2 to TRBJ2-1, with TRBD2 matching over 8 bases. This CDR3 region has 14 residues. V gave up 6 bases and J gave up 1 base; unmatched junction bases: 2. Germline CDR1 is LGHNA and CDR2 is YNFKEQ. This chain's CDR3 is CASSPGGSYNEQFF. Here the CDR3 DNA reads TGTGCCAGCAGTCCGGGGGGGTCCTACAATGAGCAGTTCTTC.

The CDR3 DNA reads TGTGCCAGCAGTTTGGGGGGTAGGTACGAGCAGTACTTC. Its translation is CASSLGGRYEQYF. J is TRBJ2-7 and V is TRBV27; D perhaps matches TRBD2 (6 bases). The CDR3 spans 13 residues. Germline CDR1 is MNHEY and CDR2 is SMNVEV (reference sequence). V gave up 3 bases and J gave up 4 bases, with 10 bases separating them.

The chain couples TRBV7-6 to TRBJ1-5; D gene uncertain. This CDR3 spans 15 amino acids. Germline values: CDR1 SGHVS, CDR2 FNYEAQ. Trimming removed 1 base at V and 7 bases at J, with 14 bases between. The CDR3 loop is CASSLEPGGDQPQHF. The CDR3 bases are TGTGCCAGCAGCTTAGAGCCAGGAGGAGACCAGCCCCAGCATTTT.

The rearrangement links TRBV7-3 to TRBJ2-5, with 9 bases identical to TRBD2. The V gene end was trimmed by 8 bases and the J gene end by 3 bases; junction bases not matched to a gene: 10. The germline V gene encodes CDR1 SGHTA and CDR2 FQGTGA. This CDR3 has 15 amino acids. The CDR3 DNA reads TGTGCCAGCCCCCCGGCGGGAGGGGTCGAAGAGACCCAGTACTTC. It encodes CASPPAGGVEETQYF.

This clone was recorded only once. The rearrangement uses TRBV12-5 and TRBJ1-2; D might be TRBD1 (5 bases). CDR1 and CDR2 (germline): LGHNT, FRNRAP. CDR3 length equals 12 residues. Between the trimmed V and J ends, which lost 3 bases and 8 bases, there was a span of 10 bases. CDR3 sequence reads: CASGLGGEGYTF. The CDR3 DNA reads TGTGCTAGTGGTTTAGGAGGGGAAGGCTACACCTTC.